The following is a T cell receptor beta chain sequence with its context. The sample comes from a study of control samples from healthy donors and cancer patients. Some clones are missing from TCRdb's copy, which holds only in-frame ones; the method was immunoSEQ multiplex PCR. The sample includes around 95,000 clones, roughly nine tenths seen only once; the top ten take approximately 20%. The CDR3 runs 15 residues. The V and J ends lost 0 bases and 6 bases respectively, with 12 bases between them. The germline gives CDR1 MGHRA, CDR2 YSYEKL. V usage is TRBV4-1 and J usage is TRBJ2-4, with a weak D call TRBD2 (6 bases). This TCR was recovered from a woman in her forties or fifties in good health. The specimen was blood. The CDR3 loop is CASSQDPGLPNIQYF. In nucleotides, the CDR3 is TGCGCCAGCAGCCAAGATCCAGGACTACCAAACATTCAGTACTTC.